Listed here are 8 T cell receptor beta chains from one sample, sequenced in a study of blood T cell repertoires in COVID-19. The protocol was immunoSEQ multiplex PCR, while the TCRdb copy is restricted to in-frame clones and leaves out a portion. The profile shows hundreds of thousands of clones, around nine tenths of them singletons. Sequencing was carried out using PBMCs or T cells enriched from blood (not recorded which). All receptors come from a woman aged 45-65 years who had recovered from COVID-19.

The V call is TRBV7-9, the J call TRBJ1-1, with D perhaps matching TRBD1 (6 bases). V was pared by 5 bases and J by 6 bases, with 19 bases between. This CDR3 spans 15 amino acids. Germline V lookup: CDR1 SEHNR, CDR2 FQNEAQ (reference sequence). The CDR3 loop is CASSRTQGNLAEAFF. The DNA of the CDR3 is TGTGCCAGCAGCCGGACCCAGGGGAATCTGGCTGAAGCTTTCTTT.

This clone was recorded only once. This sequence joins TRBV6-1 and TRBJ2-7; 10 bases fit TRBD1. This CDR3 has 17 residues. Unmatched junction bases numbered 10, after V lost 4 bases and J lost 1 base. Germline loops: CDR1 MNHNS, CDR2 SASEGT. The DNA of the CDR3 is TGTGCCAGCAGTGGGAGACAGGGGGCGAGAACATCCTACGAGCAGTACTTC. Encoded protein: CASSGRQGARTSYEQYF.

The V gene is TRBV11-2, the J gene TRBJ2-3, with 9 nucleotides matching TRBD2. V trimming: 3 bases; J trimming: 3 bases; junction bases outside the gene matches: 4. The CDR3 covers 15 residues. Germline V lookup: CDR1 SGHAT, CDR2 FQNNGV. The chain's CDR3 is CASSFPAGGTDTQYF. As DNA, the CDR3 is TGTGCCAGCAGCTTCCCGGCGGGGGGGACAGATACGCAGTATTTT.

The V gene is TRBV10-3, the J gene TRBJ2-7; tentative D call: TRBD1 (6 bases). This CDR3 comprises 13 residues. The V end lost 6 bases, the J end lost 4 bases, and 13 bases lay between the germline ends. In germline, CDR1 is ENHRY, CDR2 SYGVKD. The CDR3 DNA follows: TGTGCCATCAGCGATACAGGGCCTTACGAGCAGTACTTC. It yields the protein CAISDTGPYEQYF.

This clone was recorded once. The rearrangement links TRBV3-1 (or the pseudogene TRBV3-2) to TRBJ1-4, with D unresolved. The CDR3 covers 16 residues. CDR1 and CDR2 (germline): LGHDT, YNNKEL (reference sequence). The ends were cut back, 1 base at V and 8 bases at J, with 17 bases in the middle. The CDR3 reads CASSQVTGSGGEKLFF. The CDR3 DNA is TGTGCCAGCAGCCAAGTTACGGGGTCAGGTGGGGAAAAACTGTTTTTT.

The chain is built from TRBV6-5 and TRBJ1-6; D gene uncertain. This CDR3 is built from 16 residues. The V and J ends lost 0 bases and 14 bases respectively, with 20 bases between them. Germline V lookup: CDR1 MNHEY, CDR2 SVGAGI. CDR3 DNA: TGTGCCAGCAGTTACTCGCTCCGGCACAGCTTATCGACCCTCCACTTT. It yields the protein CASSYSLRHSLSTLHF.

The V and J genes are TRBV19 and TRBJ1-1, with 7 bases that match TRBD1. The V gene end was trimmed by 7 bases and the J gene end by 1 base; junction bases not matched to a gene: 9. CDR1 and CDR2 (germline): LNHDA, SQIVND (reference sequence). The CDR3 covers 15 residues. The CDR3 bases are TGTGCCAGTACCACGATTGACAGGGCGAACACTGAAGCTTTCTTT. Its protein product is CASTTIDRANTEAFF. The full variable domain, its missing parts supplied by reference TRBV19 and TRBJ1-1, is DGGITQSPKYLFRKEGQNVTLSCEQNLNHDAMYWYRQDPGQGLRLIYYSQIVNDFQKGDIAEGYSVSREKKESFPLTVTSAQKNPTAFYLCASTTIDRANTEAFFGQGTRLTVV.

The V gene is TRBV3-1 (or the pseudogene TRBV3-2), the J gene TRBJ1-1, with 8 nucleotides matching TRBD1. Germline CDR1 is LGHDT and CDR2 is YNNKEL (reference sequence). V dropped 2 bases and J dropped 5; count of bases not matched to a gene: 1. The CDR3 extends over 13 amino acids. DNA of the CDR3: TGTGCCAGCAGCCAACAGGGGGCGACTGAAGCTTTCTTT. Its protein is CASSQQGATEAFF.